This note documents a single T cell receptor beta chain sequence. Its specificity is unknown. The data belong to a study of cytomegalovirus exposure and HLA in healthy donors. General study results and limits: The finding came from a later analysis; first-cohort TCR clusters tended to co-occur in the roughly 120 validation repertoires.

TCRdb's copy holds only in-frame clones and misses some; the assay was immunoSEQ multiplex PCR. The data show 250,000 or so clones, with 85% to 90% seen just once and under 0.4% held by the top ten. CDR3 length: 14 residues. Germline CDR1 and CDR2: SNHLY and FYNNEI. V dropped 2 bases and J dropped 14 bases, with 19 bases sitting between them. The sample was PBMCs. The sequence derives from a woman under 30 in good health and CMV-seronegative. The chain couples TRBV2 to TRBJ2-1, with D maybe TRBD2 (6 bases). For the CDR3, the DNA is TGTGCCAGCAGTGAAAGGGAGGCCCTCTTGAGGAAGTTCTTC. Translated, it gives CASSEREALLRKFF. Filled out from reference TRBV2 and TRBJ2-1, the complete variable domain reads EPEVTQTPSHQVTQMGQEVILRCVPISNHLYFYWYRQILGQKVEFLVSFYNNEISEKSEIFDDQFSVERPDGSNFTLKIRSTKLEDSAMYFCASSEREALLRKFFGPGTRLTVL.